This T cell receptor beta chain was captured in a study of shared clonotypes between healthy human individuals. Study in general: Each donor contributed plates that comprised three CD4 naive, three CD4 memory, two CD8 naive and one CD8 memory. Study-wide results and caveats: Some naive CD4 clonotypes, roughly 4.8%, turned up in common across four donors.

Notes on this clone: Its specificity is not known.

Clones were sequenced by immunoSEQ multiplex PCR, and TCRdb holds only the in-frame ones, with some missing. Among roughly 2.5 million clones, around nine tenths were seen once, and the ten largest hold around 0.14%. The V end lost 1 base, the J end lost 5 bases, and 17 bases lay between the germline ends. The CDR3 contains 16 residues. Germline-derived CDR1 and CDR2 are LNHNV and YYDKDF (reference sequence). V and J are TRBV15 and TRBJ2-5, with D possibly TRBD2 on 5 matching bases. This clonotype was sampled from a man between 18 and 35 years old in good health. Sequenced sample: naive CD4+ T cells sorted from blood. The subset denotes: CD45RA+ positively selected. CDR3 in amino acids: CATSRVGSAPRETQYF. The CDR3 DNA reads TGTGCCACCAGCAGAGTTGGTAGCGCGCCGAGGGAGACCCAGTACTTC.